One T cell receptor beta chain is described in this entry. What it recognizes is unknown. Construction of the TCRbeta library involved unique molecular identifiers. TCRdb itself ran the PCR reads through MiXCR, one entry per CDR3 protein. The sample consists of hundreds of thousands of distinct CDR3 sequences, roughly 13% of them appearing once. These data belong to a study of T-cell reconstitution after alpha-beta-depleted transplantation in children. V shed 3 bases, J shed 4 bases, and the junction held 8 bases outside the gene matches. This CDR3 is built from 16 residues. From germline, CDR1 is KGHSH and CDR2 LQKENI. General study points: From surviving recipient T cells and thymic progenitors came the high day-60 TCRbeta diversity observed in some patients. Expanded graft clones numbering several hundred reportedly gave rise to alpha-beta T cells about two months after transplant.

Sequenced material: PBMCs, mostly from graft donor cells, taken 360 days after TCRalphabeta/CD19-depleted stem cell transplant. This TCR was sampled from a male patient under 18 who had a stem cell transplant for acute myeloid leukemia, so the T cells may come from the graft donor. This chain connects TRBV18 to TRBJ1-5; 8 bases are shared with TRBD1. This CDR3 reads CASSPKTGVGNQPQHF. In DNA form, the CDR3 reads TGTGCCAGCTCACCTAAGACAGGGGTTGGAAATCAGCCCCAGCATTTT.